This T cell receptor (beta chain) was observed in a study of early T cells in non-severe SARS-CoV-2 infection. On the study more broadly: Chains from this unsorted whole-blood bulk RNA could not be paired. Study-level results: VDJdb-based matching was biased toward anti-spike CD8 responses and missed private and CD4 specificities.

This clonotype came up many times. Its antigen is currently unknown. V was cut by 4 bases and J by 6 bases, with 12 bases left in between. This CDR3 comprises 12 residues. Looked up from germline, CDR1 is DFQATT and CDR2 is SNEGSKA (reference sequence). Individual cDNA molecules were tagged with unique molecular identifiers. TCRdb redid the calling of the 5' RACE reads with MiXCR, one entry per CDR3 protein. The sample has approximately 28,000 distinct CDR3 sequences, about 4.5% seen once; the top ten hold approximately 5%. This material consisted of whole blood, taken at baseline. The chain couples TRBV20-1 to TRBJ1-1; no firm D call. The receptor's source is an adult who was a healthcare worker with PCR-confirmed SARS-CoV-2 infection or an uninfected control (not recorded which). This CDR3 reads CSATLVGAEAFF. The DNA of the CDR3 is TGCAGTGCTACCCTAGTCGGCGCTGAAGCTTTCTTT.